This T cell receptor beta chain was sequenced for a study of shared clonotypes between healthy human individuals. General study results and limits: Unshared clonotypes carried lower generation probabilities than those common to all four donors.

As to this clone: No antigen is known for it.

Naive CD8 cells lacked CD45RO, underwent positive selection for CCR7 and left out terminally differentiated effector memory CD45RA+ cells. The repertoire was sequenced with immunoSEQ multiplex PCR; TCRdb's copy has only in-frame clones and lacks some. The data contain approximately 590,000 clones, around 95% of them singletons. CDR1 is LNHDA and CDR2 is SQIVND in the germline V gene (reference sequence). The V end lost 4 bases, the J end lost 2 bases, and 12 bases lay between the germline ends. The CDR3 is 14 residues long. The receptor was isolated from a young woman in good health. The genes are TRBV19 and TRBJ2-7; a weak D match, TRBD2 (5 bases). The specimen sequenced was naive CD8+ T cells sorted from blood. Written as DNA, the CDR3 is TGTGCCAGTAGTAACCTAGCCACTCCCTACGAGCAGTACTTC. Translating gives CASSNLATPYEQYF. The full variable domain, with the rest looked up from reference TRBV19 and TRBJ2-7, is DGGITQSPKYLFRKEGQNVTLSCEQNLNHDAMYWYRQDPGQGLRLIYYSQIVNDFQKGDIAEGYSVSREKKESFPLTVTSAQKNPTAFYLCASSNLATPYEQYFGPGTRLTVT.